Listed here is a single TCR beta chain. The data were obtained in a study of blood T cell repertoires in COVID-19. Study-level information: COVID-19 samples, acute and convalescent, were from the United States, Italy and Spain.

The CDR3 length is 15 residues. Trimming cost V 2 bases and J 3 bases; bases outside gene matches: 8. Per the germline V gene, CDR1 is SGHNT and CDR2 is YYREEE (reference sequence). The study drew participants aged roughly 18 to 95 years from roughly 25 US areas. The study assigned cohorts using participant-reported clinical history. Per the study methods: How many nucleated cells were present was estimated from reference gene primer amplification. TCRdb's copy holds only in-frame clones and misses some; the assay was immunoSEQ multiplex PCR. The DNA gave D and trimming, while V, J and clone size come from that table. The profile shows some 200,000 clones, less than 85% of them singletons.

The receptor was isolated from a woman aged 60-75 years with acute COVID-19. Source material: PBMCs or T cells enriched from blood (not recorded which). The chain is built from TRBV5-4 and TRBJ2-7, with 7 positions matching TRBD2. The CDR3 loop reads CASSFSGGSNYEQYF. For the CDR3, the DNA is TGTGCCAGCAGCTTTTCCGGCGGGAGTAACTACGAGCAGTACTTC.